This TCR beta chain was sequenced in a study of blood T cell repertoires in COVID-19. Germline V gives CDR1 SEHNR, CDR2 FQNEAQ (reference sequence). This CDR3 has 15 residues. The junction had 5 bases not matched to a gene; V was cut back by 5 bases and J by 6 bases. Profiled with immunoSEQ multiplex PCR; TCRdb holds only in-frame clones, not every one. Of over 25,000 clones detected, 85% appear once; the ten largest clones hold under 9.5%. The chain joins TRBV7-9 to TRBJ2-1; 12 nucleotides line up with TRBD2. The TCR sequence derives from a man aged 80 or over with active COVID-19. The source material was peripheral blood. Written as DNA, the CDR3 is TGTGCCAGCAGCATGACTAGCGGGGGTATCAATGAGCAGTTCTTC. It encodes CASSMTSGGINEQFF.